The next 24 T cell receptor beta chains were all read from a single sample in a study of blood T cell repertoires in COVID-19 (dated by TCRdb to 2018 to 2021). The method was the immunoSEQ multiplex PCR assay. Held by TCRdb, this immuneACCESS table contains in-frame sequences only and omits some clones. Under half of the omission traces to an unresolved V gene where checked; the cause of the rest is unknown. The sample includes some 180,000 clones, with 86% observed a single time. In total, the top ten clones hold approximately 23% of the sample. Sequences were obtained from PBMCs or T cells enriched from blood (not recorded which). The source of these receptors is a woman aged 40 to 50 in a cohort exposed to, infected with or recovered from COVID-19 (not recorded which).

CDR3 loop: CASSARTSGTGELFF. CDR3 DNA: TGCGCCAGCAGCGCCCGGACTAGCGGTACCGGGGAGCTGTTTTTT. This chain uses TRBV4-3 with TRBJ2-2; TRBD2 aligns across 10 bases. The CDR3 spans 15 residues. The germline V gene encodes CDR1 LGHNA and CDR2 YSLEER. Losses at the gene ends were 5 bases for V and 5 bases for J; bases not matched to a gene: 5.

The CDR3 is CASSVIHRGSYEQYF. The CDR3 nucleotides read TGTGCCAGTAGTGTAATCCACAGGGGTTCCTACGAGCAGTACTTC. The genes are TRBV19 and TRBJ2-7; TRBD1 matches at 7 bases. Germline CDR1 is LNHDA and CDR2 is SQIVND (reference sequence). The CDR3 extends over 15 amino acids. The junction had 8 bases not matched to a gene; V was cut back by 5 bases and J by 1 base.

The J gene is TRBJ2-2, the V gene TRBV28, with D perhaps matching TRBD2 (7 bases). Trimming removed 3 bases at V and 6 bases at J, with 14 bases between. There are 15 residues in the CDR3. CDR1 is MDHEN, CDR2 SYDVKM, per germline. The chain's CDR3 is CASSFATGRAGELFF. The CDR3 DNA follows: TGTGCCAGCAGTTTCGCAACAGGGAGGGCCGGGGAGCTGTTTTTT.

The V call is TRBV6-5, the J call TRBJ1-6; the D gene is possibly TRBD1 (6 bases). CDR1 is MNHEY, CDR2 SVGAGI, per germline. V was clipped by 8 bases and J by 2 bases, with 13 bases between them. The CDR3 contains 15 residues. The CDR3, as DNA: TGTGCCAGCGCCCGGGAGGGGGCCTATAATTCACCCCTCCACTTT. As protein: CASAREGAYNSPLHF.

The V and J genes are TRBV7-9 and TRBJ2-7, with 9 positions matching TRBD2. This CDR3 spans 14 amino acids. J gave up 6 bases and V 10 bases, and 13 bases lay outside the gene matches. Germline CDR1 reads SEHNR; CDR2 reads FQNEAQ (reference sequence). The CDR3 protein is CATTLREAGGEQYF. CDR3 nucleotide sequence: TGTGCCACCACCCTCCGAGAAGCGGGAGGCGAGCAGTACTTC.

The V call is TRBV27, the J call TRBJ1-5; possibly TRBD1 for D (6 bases). Germline CDR1 reads MNHEY; CDR2 reads SMNVEV (reference sequence). V was shortened by 5 bases and J by 0 bases, with 20 bases between the two germline ends. The CDR3 is made up of 18 amino acids. The CDR3 DNA sequence: TGTGCCAGCAGTCCCCACACGGACAGCGACTATAGCAATCAGCCCCAGCATTTT. Encoded protein: CASSPHTDSDYSNQPQHF.

This chain uses TRBV12-3 or TRBV12-4 with TRBJ2-2; D gene uncertain. Trimming shortened V by 6 bases and J by 4 bases, and 3 bases separated the two germline ends. The CDR3 length is 11 residues. The CDR3 loop reads CASRLTGELFF. In DNA, the CDR3 is TGTGCCAGCAGACTCACCGGGGAGCTGTTTTTT.

The rearrangement links TRBV28 to TRBJ1-6; no definite D call. The V gene's germline CDR1 is MDHEN and CDR2 SYDVKM. The CDR3 is 15 residues long. V was trimmed by 2 bases and J by 9 bases, leaving 14 bases between them. CDR3 DNA: TGTGCCAGCAGTTTAGAGAGGGATGGTTCTTCACCCCTCCACTTT. It is translated as CASSLERDGSSPLHF.

The chain has TRBV5-1 and TRBJ2-7; no definite D call. The V end lost 1 base, the J end lost 3 bases, and 11 bases lay between the germline ends. In germline, CDR1 is SGHRS, CDR2 YFSETQ. The CDR3 runs 14 residues. CDR3 amino acids: CASSLQGRVYEQYF. CDR3 DNA sequence: TGCGCCAGCAGCTTGCAAGGTCGGGTCTACGAGCAGTACTTC.

This chain links TRBV7-6 with TRBJ1-3, with D perhaps matching TRBD1 (6 bases). CDR3 length: 17 residues. Looked up from germline, CDR1 is SGHVS and CDR2 is FNYEAQ. With 1 base removed from V and 3 bases from J, the gap between germline ends came to 16 bases. CDR3 region: CASSLEAGAVRGNTIYF. The CDR3 bases are TGTGCCAGCAGCTTAGAGGCAGGGGCAGTTCGTGGAAACACCATATATTTT.

The V call is TRBV12-3 or TRBV12-4, the J call TRBJ2-2; TRBD2 is a possible D gene (5 bases). Trimming removed 6 bases from V and 6 bases from J, with 11 bases in between. This CDR3 has 13 residues. Written as DNA, the CDR3 is TGTGCCAGCAGAATCGCGGGTGCCGGGGAGCTGTTTTTT. Its translation: CASRIAGAGELFF.

This clone has just one count. This chain uses TRBV4-1 with TRBJ1-4; TRBD1 is a possible D gene (5 bases). V lost 3 bases, J lost 2 bases, and 16 bases lay in between. Looked up from germline, CDR1 is MGHRA and CDR2 is YSYEKL. The CDR3 spans 17 residues. The CDR3 sequence: CASSQPRGGYTNEKLFF. In nucleotides, the CDR3 is TGCGCCAGCAGCCAGCCCCGCGGGGGGTACACTAATGAAAAACTGTTTTTT.

The rearrangement links TRBV5-1 to TRBJ1-2, with TRBD1 as a possible D gene (5 bases). Between the trimmed V and J ends, which lost 0 bases and 2 bases, there was a span of 14 bases. This CDR3 contains 16 residues. Germline CDR1 is SGHRS and CDR2 is YFSETQ. The CDR3 sequence: CASSLALADRNYGYTF. The CDR3 DNA sequence: TGCGCCAGCAGCTTGGCGTTGGCCGACAGAAACTATGGCTACACCTTC.

This sequence joins TRBV7-2 and TRBJ1-3; TRBD1 aligns across 10 bases. Germline values: CDR1 SGHTA, CDR2 FQGNSA. CDR3 length: 15 amino acids. Trimming removed 4 bases from V and 4 bases from J; junction bases left unmatched: 4. In DNA, the CDR3 is TGTGCCAGCAGCTCGGGACAGGGGTCGGGAAACACCATATATTTT. This gives the protein CASSSGQGSGNTIYF.

The rearrangement joins TRBV4-2 to TRBJ2-1, with TRBD2 as a possible D gene (5 bases). Germline V lookup: CDR1 LGHNA, CDR2 YNFKEQ. Trimming stripped 3 bases from V and 4 bases from J, with 10 bases between. This CDR3 spans 14 amino acids. Here the CDR3 reads CASSHGAVYNEQFF. The CDR3 DNA reads TGTGCCAGCAGCCATGGAGCGGTGTACAATGAGCAGTTCTTC.

The gene calls are TRBV6-5 and TRBJ2-1; 13 bases are shared with TRBD2. The germline V gene encodes CDR1 MNHEY and CDR2 SVGAGI. The CDR3 has 15 amino acids. The V gene end was trimmed by 5 bases and the J gene end by 6 bases; junction bases not matched to a gene: 4. The DNA for the CDR3 is TGTGCCAGCAGTCCCACTAGCGGGAGGGGCAATGAGCAGTTCTTC. Protein product: CASSPTSGRGNEQFF.

This clone was found a few times. The chain is built from TRBV6-2 or TRBV6-3 and TRBJ1-2; no clear D gene. Germline loops: CDR1 MNHEY, CDR2 SVGEGT. With 2 bases removed from V and 8 bases from J, the gap between germline ends came to 9 bases. The CDR3 totals 12 residues. DNA for the CDR3: TGTGCCAGCAGTTACCCGGTTAGCGGCTACACCTTC. Amino acids: CASSYPVSGYTF.

This rearrangement joins TRBV18 to TRBJ2-7, with 9 bases aligning to TRBD1. V trimming: 3 bases; J trimming: 6 bases; junction bases outside the gene matches: 6. Germline CDR1 and CDR2: KGHSH and LQKENI. The CDR3 spans 14 residues. CDR3: CASSPGQGPVEQYF. In DNA form, the CDR3 reads TGTGCCAGCTCACCGGGACAGGGCCCAGTCGAGCAGTACTTC.

This clone was seen just once. The gene calls are TRBV12-3 or TRBV12-4 and TRBJ2-2; possibly TRBD2 for D (6 bases). The CDR3 has 12 residues. The V and J ends lost 10 bases and 8 bases respectively, with 14 bases between them. The DNA for the CDR3 is TGTGCCACCTTAAGGGAGGAAGGGGAGCTGTTTTTT. It translates to CATLREEGELFF.

The V call is TRBV24-1, the J call TRBJ2-3, with D hard to call. V was clipped by 4 bases and J by 3 bases, with 7 bases between them. CDR1 and CDR2 (germline): KGHDR, SFDVKD. The CDR3 length is 13 residues. The CDR3 spells CATSDYRTDTQYF. In DNA, the CDR3 is TGTGCCACCAGTGACTACAGAACAGATACGCAGTATTTT.

This clone was observed a few times. The rearrangement links TRBV3-1 (or the pseudogene TRBV3-2) to TRBJ1-6; no clear D. V was trimmed by 1 base and J by 9 bases, leaving 13 bases between them. CDR1 is LGHDT and CDR2 is YNNKEL in the germline V gene (reference sequence). This CDR3 is built from 15 residues. The CDR3 region is CASSQVYSGTSPLHF. The CDR3 DNA reads TGTGCCAGCAGCCAAGTGTACAGCGGTACTTCACCCCTCCACTTT.

The rearrangement uses TRBV6-2 or TRBV6-3 and TRBJ2-1, with 10 bases identical to TRBD1. Germline V gene sequence: CDR1 MNHEY, CDR2 SVGEGT. V dropped 5 bases and J dropped 12; count of bases not matched to a gene: 13. The CDR3 is made up of 15 amino acids. The CDR3 is CASSPGTGVFVWQFF. For the CDR3, the DNA is TGTGCCAGCAGTCCCGGGACAGGGGTCTTTGTCTGGCAGTTCTTC.

The CDR3 reads CASSVEGTGNQPQHF. Written as DNA, the CDR3 is TGTGCCAGCAGCGTAGAAGGAACAGGGAATCAGCCCCAGCATTTT. V and J are TRBV9 and TRBJ1-5, with D possibly being TRBD1 (6 bases). Germline assignment: CDR1 SGDLS and CDR2 YYNGEE. Trimming cost V 0 bases and J 4 bases, with 11 bases left between them. CDR3 size: 15 residues.

This rearrangement joins TRBV19 to TRBJ2-7; 9 bases match TRBD2. CDR3 size: 15 residues. The trim removed 3 bases at V and 0 bases at J, leaving 3 bases unmatched. Germline V lookup: CDR1 LNHDA, CDR2 SQIVND (reference sequence). The CDR3 region is CASSIAGGSSYEQYF. In DNA, the CDR3 is TGTGCCAGTAGTATTGCGGGGGGGAGCTCCTACGAGCAGTACTTC.